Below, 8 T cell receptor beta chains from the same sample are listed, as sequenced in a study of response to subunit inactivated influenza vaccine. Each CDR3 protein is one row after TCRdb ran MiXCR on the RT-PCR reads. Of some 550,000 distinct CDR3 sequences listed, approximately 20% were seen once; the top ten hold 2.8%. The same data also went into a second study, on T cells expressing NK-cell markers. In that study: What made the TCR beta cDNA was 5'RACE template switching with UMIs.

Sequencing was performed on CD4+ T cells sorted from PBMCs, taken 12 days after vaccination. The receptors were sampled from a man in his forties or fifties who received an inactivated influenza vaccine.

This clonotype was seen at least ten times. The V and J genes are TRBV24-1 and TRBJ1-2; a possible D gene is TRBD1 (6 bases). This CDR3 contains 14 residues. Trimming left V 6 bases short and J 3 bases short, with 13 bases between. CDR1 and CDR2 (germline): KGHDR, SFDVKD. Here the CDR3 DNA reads TGTGCCACCAGTATTACAGGGTTGGACTATGGCTACACCTTC. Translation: CATSITGLDYGYTF.

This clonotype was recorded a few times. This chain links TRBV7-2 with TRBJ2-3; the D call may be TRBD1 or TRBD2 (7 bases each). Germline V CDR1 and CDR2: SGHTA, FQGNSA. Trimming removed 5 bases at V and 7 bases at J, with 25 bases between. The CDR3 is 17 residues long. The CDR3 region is CASSLGGRRGRSNTQYF. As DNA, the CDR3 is TGTGCCAGCAGCCTCGGGGGGCGTAGGGGGCGATCAAATACGCAGTATTTT.

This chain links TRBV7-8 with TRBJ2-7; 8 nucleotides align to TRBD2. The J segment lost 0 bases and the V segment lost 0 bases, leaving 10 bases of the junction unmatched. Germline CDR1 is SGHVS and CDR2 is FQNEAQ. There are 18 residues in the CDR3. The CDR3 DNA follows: TGTGCCAGCAGCTTAGCGCCAGCGGGGGTTTCGAGCTCCTACGAGCAGTACTTC. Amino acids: CASSLAPAGVSSSYEQYF.

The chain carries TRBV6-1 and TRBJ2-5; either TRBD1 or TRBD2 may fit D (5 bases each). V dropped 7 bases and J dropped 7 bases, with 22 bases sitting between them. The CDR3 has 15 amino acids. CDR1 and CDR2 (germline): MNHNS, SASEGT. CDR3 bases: TGTGCCAGCACCCAGGGACGTCCGCTAGTTTCGACCCAGTACTTC. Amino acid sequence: CASTQGRPLVSTQYF.

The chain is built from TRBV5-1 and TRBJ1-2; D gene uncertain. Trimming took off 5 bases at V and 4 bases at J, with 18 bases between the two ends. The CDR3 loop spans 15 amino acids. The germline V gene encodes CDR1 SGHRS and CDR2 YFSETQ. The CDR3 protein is CASRLAELVSYGYTF. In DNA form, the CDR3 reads TGCGCCAGCAGGCTGGCGGAGCTTGTGAGCTATGGCTACACCTTC.

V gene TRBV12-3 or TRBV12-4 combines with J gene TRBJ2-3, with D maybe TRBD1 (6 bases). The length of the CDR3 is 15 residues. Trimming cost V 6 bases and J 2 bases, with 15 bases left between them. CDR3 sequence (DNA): TGTGCCAGCAGACCCCGGACAGAGACCACAGATACGCAGTATTTT. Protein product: CASRPRTETTDTQYF.

The CDR3 region has the DNA TGTGCCAGCAGTTACGGTAGCGGGGGGGCACTGAGGGATGAGCAGTTCTTC. Translation: CASSYGSGGALRDEQFF. J is TRBJ2-1 and V is TRBV6-5; 11 bases map to TRBD2. The V segment lost 2 bases and the J segment 8 bases; nucleotides outside the gene matches: 11. This CDR3 contains 17 residues. Germline CDR1 is MNHEY and CDR2 is SVGAGI.

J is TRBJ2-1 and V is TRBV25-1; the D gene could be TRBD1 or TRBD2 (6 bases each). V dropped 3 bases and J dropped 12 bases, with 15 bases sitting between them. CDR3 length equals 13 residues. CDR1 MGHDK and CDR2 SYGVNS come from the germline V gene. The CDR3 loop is CASSEVGRGRQFF. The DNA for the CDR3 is TGTGCCAGCAGTGAGGTAGGCCGGGGGCGGCAGTTCTTC.